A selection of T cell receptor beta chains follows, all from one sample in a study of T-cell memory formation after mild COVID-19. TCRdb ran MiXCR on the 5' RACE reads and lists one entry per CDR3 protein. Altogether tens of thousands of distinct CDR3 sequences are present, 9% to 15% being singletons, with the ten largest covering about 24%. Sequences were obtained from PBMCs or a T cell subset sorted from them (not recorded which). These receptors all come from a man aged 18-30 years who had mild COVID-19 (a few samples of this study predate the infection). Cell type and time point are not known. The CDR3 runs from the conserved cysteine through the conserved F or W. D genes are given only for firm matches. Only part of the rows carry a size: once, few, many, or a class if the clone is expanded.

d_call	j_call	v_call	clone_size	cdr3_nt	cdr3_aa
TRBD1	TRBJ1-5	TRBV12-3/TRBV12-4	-	TGTGCCAGCAGTGCCACAGGGGTTAGGCAGCCCCAGCATTTT	CASSATGVRQPQHF
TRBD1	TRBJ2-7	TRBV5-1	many	TGCGCCAGCAGCCCGGGACAGGGAGTTTACGAGCAGTACTTC	CASSPGQGVYEQYF
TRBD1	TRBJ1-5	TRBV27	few	TGTGCCAGCAGGGAACAGGGGGCCAATCAGCCCCAGCATTTT	CASREQGANQPQHF
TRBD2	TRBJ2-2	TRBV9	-	TGTGCCAGCAGCTCCGGGACTAGCGGGGGGTCGAACACCGGGGAGCTGTTTTTT	CASSSGTSGGSNTGELFF
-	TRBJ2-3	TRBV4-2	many	TGTGCCAGCAGAGTCGGGGGAAGCACAGATACGCAGTATTTT	CASRVGGSTDTQYF
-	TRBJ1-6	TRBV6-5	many	TGTGCCAGCAGTTTTAAGGTCAGAAGGAATTCACCCCTCCACTTT	CASSFKVRRNSPLHF
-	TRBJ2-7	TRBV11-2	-	TGTGCCAGCAGCGGGACTTCGACCTACGAGCAGTACTTC	CASSGTSTYEQYF
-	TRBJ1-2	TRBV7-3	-	TGTGCCAGCAGCTTAACGGGGCCAGGGGAAGGCTACACCTTC	CASSLTGPGEGYTF
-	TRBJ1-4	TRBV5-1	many	TGCGCCAGCAGCTTGGGGCCCTCAACTAATGAAAAACTGTTTTTT	CASSLGPSTNEKLFF
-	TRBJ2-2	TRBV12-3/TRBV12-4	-	TGTGCCAGCAGTTTTTCGTTGAACACCGGGGAGCTGTTTTTT	CASSFSLNTGELFF
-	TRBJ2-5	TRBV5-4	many	TGTGCCAGCAGCGGCCGGGACATCCAAGAGACCCAGTACTTC	CASSGRDIQETQYF
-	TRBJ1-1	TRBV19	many	TGTGCCAGTAGTATAGACGGACGGAACACTGAAGCTTTCTTT	CASSIDGRNTEAFF
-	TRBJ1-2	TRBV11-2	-	TGTGCCAGCAGCTTACAACGGATTAACTATGGCTACACCTTC	CASSLQRINYGYTF
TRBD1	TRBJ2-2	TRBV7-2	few	TGTGCCAGCAGCGGGGACAGCCGGAACACCGGGGAGCTGTTTTTT	CASSGDSRNTGELFF
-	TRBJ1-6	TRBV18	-	TGTGCCAGCTCACAGGGTATAGGGGCTGAGGATTCACCCCTCCACTTT	CASSQGIGAEDSPLHF
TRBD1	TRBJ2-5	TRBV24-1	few	TGTGCCACCAGTGATTCGGGACAGACGGAGACCCAGTACTTC	CATSDSGQTETQYF
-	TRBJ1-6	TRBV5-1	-	TGCGCCAGCAGCCCGCAGACCACTTTTTGGGGCCGTAATTCACCCCTCCACTTT	CASSPQTTFWGRNSPLHF